This T cell receptor (beta chain) was obtained from a study of shared clonotypes between healthy human individuals. The genomic DNA of each subset was split evenly across several immunoSEQ plates. Sequenced by immunoSEQ multiplex PCR; TCRdb stores in-frame clones only, minus some. The table has around 200,000 clones, 80% to 95% seen once; the top ten hold 0.067%. Germline loops: CDR1 MDHEN, CDR2 SYDVKM. The CDR3 is 14 residues long. Trimming took off 4 bases at V and 4 bases at J, with 11 bases between the two ends. Partitioning of CD4+ cells yielded a CD45RA+ naive subset and a CD45RA-negative memory subset. In regard to this clone: What it binds is not known.

Findings and limits, study-wide: Clonotype sharing across several donors was observed for around 5% of naive CD4 clonotypes.

The receptor was isolated from a woman in her thirties in good health. V usage is TRBV28 and J usage is TRBJ1-3; a weak D match, TRBD1 (6 bases). Input material: naive CD4+ T cells sorted from blood. The subset was: CD45RA+ positively selected. CDR3 amino acids: CASSSRGLGNTIYF. The CDR3 bases are TGTGCCAGCAGTTCCAGGGGTCTCGGAAACACCATATATTTT.